This T cell receptor (beta chain) was obtained from a study of brain T cells in children with intractable seizures. The CDR3 contains 13 residues. Method: immunoSEQ multiplex PCR; TCRdb's copy keeps in-frame clones and lacks some. The sample has tens of thousands of clones, 90% to 95% seen once. Before surgery, patients took at least one anti-epileptic drug. This material consisted of peripheral blood, taken at surgery. V and J are TRBV12-1 and TRBJ1-2. TRBV12-1 is annotated as a pseudogene. This TCR was sampled from a girl aged 2 to 10 with Rasmussen encephalitis and intractable seizures. In DNA, the CDR3 is TGTGCCAGCAGCCCTGGGGGGGACTATGGCTACACCTTC. Translating gives CASSPGGDYGYTF.